The 10 T cell receptor beta chains given below trace back to one sample, sequenced in a study of response to subunit inactivated influenza vaccine. One entry per CDR3 protein results from TCRdb running MiXCR on the RT-PCR reads. The profile shows more than 450,000 distinct CDR3 sequences, 12% of them singletons. The material was PBMCs from blood, obtained on the day of vaccination. The receptor set was obtained from a man between 50 and 59 years old who received an inactivated influenza vaccine.

In its sample, this clonotype was seen a few times. This rearrangement joins TRBV7-2 to TRBJ2-4; 9 bases are a match to TRBD1. V shed 2 bases and J 7 bases; nucleotides not matched to a gene: 3. The CDR3 is made up of 14 amino acids. Germline V gives CDR1 SGHTA, CDR2 FQGNSA. In DNA form, the CDR3 reads TGTGCCAGCAGCTTAACCGGGACAGGGAACATTCAGTACTTC. Its translation is CASSLTGTGNIQYF.

This clonotype was observed a few times. The rearrangement uses TRBV10-3 and TRBJ2-3; TRBD2 aligns across 7 bases. The CDR3 consists of 16 residues. Trimming took 6 bases from V and 0 from J; bases not matched to a gene: 9. Germline V gives CDR1 ENHRY, CDR2 SYGVKD. The CDR3 DNA reads TGTGCCATCAGGCTGGGCGGGAGTGGCAGCACAGATACGCAGTATTTT. Protein sequence: CAIRLGGSGSTDTQYF.

This clonotype was observed at least ten times. The gene calls are TRBV28 and TRBJ2-1; a possible D gene is TRBD2 (5 bases). Trimming removed 6 bases from V and 4 bases from J, with 13 bases in between. The CDR3 consists of 14 residues. CDR1 is MDHEN and CDR2 is SYDVKM in the germline V gene. CDR3 region: CASRRRGYYNEQFF. DNA of the CDR3: TGTGCCAGCAGACGTCGGGGATATTACAATGAGCAGTTCTTC.

The chain uses TRBV27 and TRBJ2-7, with D perhaps matching TRBD2 (7 bases). The V and J ends lost 1 base and 4 bases respectively, with 14 bases between them. The CDR3 spans 15 residues. CDR1 is MNHEY, CDR2 SMNVEV, per germline (reference sequence). CDR3 amino acids: CASSLLGGRVYEQYF. The CDR3 nucleotides are TGTGCCAGCAGTTTATTGGGGGGGCGCGTTTACGAGCAGTACTTC.

Ten or more counts support this clonotype. The V call is TRBV4-3, the J call TRBJ2-1, with unresolved D. Germline V gene sequence: CDR1 LGHNA, CDR2 YSLEER. V lost 0 bases, J lost 6 bases, and 18 bases lay in between. This CDR3 has 17 amino acids. The CDR3 region has the DNA TGCGCCAGCAGCCAAGATCACTTGCGTACCATCCCCAATGAGCAGTTCTTC. Protein: CASSQDHLRTIPNEQFF.

The V gene is TRBV6-5, the J gene TRBJ1-1; tentatively, D is TRBD1 (6 bases). V lost 0 bases to trimming and J lost 0 bases, with 8 bases between them. The CDR3 runs 15 residues. The germline V gene has CDR1 MNHEY and CDR2 SVGAGI. CDR3 nucleotides: TGTGCCAGCAGTTACTCCGGACAGATGAACACTGAAGCTTTCTTT. This encodes CASSYSGQMNTEAFF.

The rearrangement uses TRBV5-6 and TRBJ1-2; possibly TRBD1 for D (6 bases). In germline, CDR1 is SGHDT, CDR2 YYEEEE. The CDR3 is 15 amino acids. Trimming cost V 0 bases and J 8 bases, with 17 bases left between them. As DNA, the CDR3 is TGTGCCAGCAGCTTGGCCTCAAGGACGGGGGGCGGCTACACCTTC. This gives the protein CASSLASRTGGGYTF. The whole variable domain, remainder taken from reference TRBV5-6 and TRBJ1-2, is DAGVTQSPTHLIKTRGQQVTLRCSPKSGHDTVSWYQQALGQGPQFIFQYYEEEERQRGNFPDRFSGHQFPNYSSELNVNALLLGDSALYLCASSLASRTGGGYTFGSGTRLTVV.

The chain links TRBV5-1 to TRBJ1-1; D is perhaps TRBD1 (5 bases). This CDR3 spans 17 amino acids. V was shortened by 0 bases and J by 4 bases, with 19 bases between the two germline ends. CDR1 is SGHRS, CDR2 YFSETQ, per germline. The CDR3 reads CASSLAGTLRGGTEAFF. In nucleotides, the CDR3 is TGCGCCAGCAGCTTGGCGGGTACACTAAGGGGAGGCACTGAAGCTTTCTTT.

The chain is built from TRBV29-1 and TRBJ2-3; D is uncertain. The germline V gene encodes CDR1 SQVTM and CDR2 ANQGSEA. The CDR3 extends over 12 amino acids. Trimming stripped 4 bases from V and 2 bases from J, with 7 bases between. The CDR3 sequence: CSVGRDTDTQYF. The CDR3 nucleotides are TGCAGCGTTGGCAGAGACACAGATACGCAGTATTTT.

This clonotype has only a few counts. The V call is TRBV20-1, the J call TRBJ2-7, with D hard to call. Germline CDR1 is DFQATT and CDR2 is SNEGSKA (reference sequence). The CDR3 contains 13 residues. Trimming stripped 5 bases from V and 2 bases from J, with 13 bases between. As DNA, the CDR3 is TGCAGTGCTCCGTTAAGATTTCCCTACGAGCAGTACTTC. Translating it yields CSAPLRFPYEQYF.